This T cell receptor beta chain was observed in a study of CD8 T cells in Susac syndrome (dated by TCRdb to the late 2010s). Concerning the study at large: The study used repertoire sequencing to test whether antigen drove CD8+ T cell activation and differentiation in Susac syndrome. The study compared CD8+ T cell repertoire clonality among 12 healthy donors, 14 Susac syndrome patients and about 16 multiple sclerosis patients. What the research found in general, with its limitations: The number of individuals in the TCR sequencing and HLA analysis was recognized as being relatively small.

Relative to germline, V is 7 bases shorter and J is 1 base shorter, with 14 bases between their ends. There are 15 amino acids in the CDR3, from cysteine to phenylalanine inclusive. The entry retains the CDR3 DNA only, 45 bases that are in frame from base 1. CDR1 and CDR2 are drawn from the germline V gene: MDHEN, SYDVKM. RNA was extracted using the RNeasy kit, and about 0.5 to 1 ug of the RNA was reverse transcribed with random hexamers. TCR beta CDR3 regions were amplified with the immunoSEQ multiplex PCR assay covering 54 Vbeta and 13 Jbeta segments. Bias from PCR amplification was corrected by using a synthetic template baseline for primer optimization and for computational correction. The authors processed their data as follows. Only productive sequences were kept, with reads annotated to V, D and J genes according to IMGT and analyzed in immunoSEQ Analyzer. Clonality was calculated as one minus the Shannon entropy normalized by log2 of the number of productive unique sequences. For each patient and control, public and private clones were evaluated among the 100 most prevalent clones. A clone was defined as Susac-specific if it was absent from the healthy and MS cohorts, from about a thousand published viral clones and from other ImmuneACCESS disease sequences. TCRdb handled the public reads itself, with Q25 trimming in fastp and clone calling in MiXCR, and kept productive beta chains. Identical CDR3 proteins give one entry, which carries the most common genes and DNA. The V and J calls and clone size are TCRdb's, not the authors'. The sample table holds 250,000 to 300,000 distinct CDR3 sequences, of which 85% were seen once. 0.11% of the sample is in the top ten clones.

Turning to this clonotype: No antigen is known for it. Base qualities are not provided; no much larger clone lies one nucleotide away.

Peripheral blood CD8+ and CD4+ T cells from healthy donors, Susac syndrome patients and multiple sclerosis patients were profiled using high-throughput TCR beta sequencing. Multiple sclerosis controls were treatment-naive patients with stable or active relapsing-remitting disease fulfilling revised McDonald criteria. Bulk CD8+ and CD4+ T cells were purified magnetically by negative isolation, whereas CD8+ TEMRA cells were enriched by FACS. Blood was collected in EDTA tubes and processed within 24 hours, with PBMCs isolated through density gradient centrifugation. PBMCs intended for TCR sequencing were cryopreserved in liquid nitrogen and thawed later in a water bath at 37 degrees C. A purity of at least 90% was achieved for sorted or isolated CD4+, CD8+ and CD8+ TEMRA cells.

The V gene is TRBV28 and the J gene is TRBJ2-1; TRBD2 could be the D gene, as 7 bases match. What was sequenced was CD8+ T cells from PBMCs. This sequence was found in a human donor with multiple sclerosis. The nucleotides read TGTGCCAGCAAGGGGGGGGGACTTTCCTACAATGAGCAGTTCTTC. Translation gives CASKGGGLSYNEQFF.